The sequence of this T cell receptor (beta chain) was determined in a study of PD-L1 blockade in urothelial cancer. Turning to the study itself: After treatment start, blood was analyzed at 3 weeks (second dose) and at 6 weeks.

Findings of the study overall: Durable benefit accompanied greater 3-week expansion of tumor-associated blood clones.

Using immunoSEQ multiplex PCR, the repertoire was profiled, and TCRdb retains in-frame clones only, with some absent. The table lists about 63,000 clones, roughly 79% of them singletons, with roughly 2.9% in the top ten. This clone has more than one count but fewer than ten. The target antigen is unknown. Time point here: pretreatment peripheral blood. It was locally advanced or metastatic urothelial carcinoma that patients had. Between the trimmed V and J ends, which lost 8 bases and 0 bases, there was a span of 12 bases. The CDR3 covers 14 residues. From germline, CDR1 is SGHNT and CDR2 YYREEE (reference sequence).

The chain recombines TRBV5-4 with TRBJ2-1; TRBD2 is a possible D gene (5 bases). The sample in question was PBMCs, obtained around atezolizumab (anti-PD-L1) treatment. This clonotype was sampled from a man between 65 and 85 years old with urothelial cancer. The CDR3 DNA is TGTGCCAGTTGGAGGCAAGGCTCCTACAATGAGCAGTTCTTC. This translates into CASWRQGSYNEQFF.